The rows below give T cell receptor beta chains drawn from one sample of a study of blood T cell repertoires in COVID-19. Clones were sequenced by immunoSEQ multiplex PCR, and TCRdb holds only the in-frame ones, with some missing. The sample lists around 110,000 clones, 84% occurring once. The material sequenced was peripheral blood. Receptor source: a human donor in a cohort sampled during active COVID-19. Both conserved end residues are part of each CDR3. The D gene is left open where the match is weak. For some rows the clone size is stated as once, few or many, or as a class when expanded; others skip it.

>TRBJ2-7|.|TRBD2|TRBV5-1
CASSGGLGTEQYF
TGCGCCAGCAGCGGGGGACTAGGCACCGAGCAGTACTTC
>TRBJ2-1|.|.|TRBV3-1/TRBV3-2
CASSQGLVGDNEQFF
TGTGCCAGCAGCCAGGGTCTAGTGGGAGACAATGAGCAGTTCTTC
>TRBJ1-3|.|.|TRBV19
CASRQASGNTIYF
TGTGCCAGCCGACAGGCCTCTGGAAACACCATATATTTT
>TRBJ2-7|.|.|TRBV7-2
CASSRGVGQSYEQYF
TGTGCCAGCAGCCGGGGGGTGGGACAATCCTACGAGCAGTACTTC
>TRBJ1-2|.|TRBD1|TRBV9
CASSSRTGNNYGYTF
TGTGCCAGCAGCAGTCGGACAGGGAATAACTATGGCTACACCTTC
>TRBJ1-3|once|TRBD1|TRBV4-3
CASSQGQGAGNTIYF
TGCGCCAGCAGCCAAGGACAGGGTGCTGGAAACACCATATATTTT
>TRBJ1-1|once|TRBD1|TRBV5-1
CASSLGGAGAFF
TGCGCCAGCAGCCTAGGGGGCGCAGGGGCTTTCTTT
>TRBJ1-2|.|.|TRBV27
CASSPHSGGGNYGYTF
TGTGCCAGCAGTCCCCACTCGGGGGGAGGGAACTATGGCTACACCTTC
>TRBJ2-1|once|.|TRBV11-3
CASSPGGSYNEQFF
TGTGCCAGCAGCCCAGGAGGTTCTTACAATGAGCAGTTCTTC
>TRBJ2-3|.|TRBD2|TRBV14
CASSQERLADPPSLTDTQYF
TGTGCCAGCAGCCAAGAACGACTAGCGGATCCCCCCTCCCTCACAGATACGCAGTATTTT
>TRBJ2-1|.|TRBD2|TRBV9
CASSASGLAVYNEQFF
TGTGCCAGCAGCGCTTCGGGACTAGCTGTCTACAATGAGCAGTTCTTC
>TRBJ1-4|.|.|TRBV6-5
CASNPSGVGEKLFF
TGTGCCAGCAACCCGTCGGGGGTTGGTGAAAAACTGTTTTTT
>TRBJ2-1|.|TRBD2|TRBV18
CASSPTSGTNEQFF
TGTGCCAGCTCACCAACTAGCGGGACCAATGAGCAGTTCTTC
>TRBJ1-1|few|.|TRBV19
CASSIVDTEAFF
TGTGCCAGTAGTATAGTAGACACTGAAGCTTTCTTT